This is a list of T cell receptor beta chains from one sample in a study of shared T cell receptors in the human thymus. The table came from immunoSEQ multiplex PCR; TCRdb's copy has only in-frame clones and leaves some out. Of about 610,000 clones listed, roughly 88% are singletons. These same records also appear under a second study, on human thymus T cells.

The source material was thymocytes. Source of these receptors: a boy younger than two with a congenital heart defect. CDR3s leave out the opening cysteine and the closing phenylalanine or tryptophan. Each record gives: J gene, V gene, CDR3 length, CDR3 protein.

TRBJ2-7 | TRBV9 | 16 | ASSPTYFAGGWQDEQY
TRBJ1-1 | TRBV19 | 11 | ASSYRGETEAF
TRBJ1-1 | TRBV29-1 | 11 | SARTGFNTEAF
TRBJ2-5 | TRBV12-5 | 13 | ASGSPPGNQETQY
TRBJ2-7 | TRBV6-5 | 12 | ASSSGTSGYEQY
TRBJ2-1 | TRBV7-6 | 14 | ASSFPRLATYNEQF
TRBJ2-7 | TRBV6-5 | 12 | ASAGLAGINEQY
TRBJ2-5 | TRBV7-9 | 13 | ASSLRDRWGETQY
TRBJ2-5 | TRBV5-1 | 12 | ASSSSGSWETQY
TRBJ2-3 | TRBV14 | 18 | ASSQGGDNKTEVWTDTQY
TRBJ2-2 | TRBV28 | 16 | ASSTSPQGARNTGELF
TRBJ2-7 | TRBV10-3 | 13 | AISARGILDYEQY
TRBJ2-7 | TRBV4-3 | 13 | ASSPGTSRGYEQY
TRBJ1-5 | TRBV2 | 16 | ASSEVMGSGQLNQPQH
TRBJ2-1 | TRBV28 | 12 | ASSSLAGDNEQF
TRBJ2-1 | TRBV28 | 11 | ASSPPWRTGQF
TRBJ1-2 | TRBV10-2 | 12 | ASSEGNRVYGYT
TRBJ1-5 | TRBV6-1 | 11 | ASSQTINQPQH
TRBJ2-2 | TRBV9 | 14 | ASSVVSLDPTGELF
TRBJ2-1 | TRBV27 | 16 | ASSLLPSGFSSYNEQF
TRBJ2-3 | TRBV4-3 | 12 | ASSPGRGTDTQY
TRBJ2-4 | TRBV4-3 | 14 | ASSPGTSLAKNIQY
TRBJ2-5 | TRBV28 | 13 | ASSLRSGYQETQY
TRBJ2-7 | TRBV27 | 12 | ASSHRLSPKEQY
TRBJ2-1 | TRBV20-1 | 9 | SATRGGEQF
TRBJ2-2 | TRBV5-6 | 13 | ASSYRGTSSGELF
TRBJ2-7 | TRBV14 | 15 | ASSQRQGQHDPYEQY
TRBJ2-1 | TRBV5-1 | 17 | ASSSLGPGVWGPHNEQF
TRBJ2-5 | TRBV4-2 | 13 | ASSQDQVDCETQY
TRBJ1-2 | TRBV19 | 11 | ASRMTAFYGYT
TRBJ1-4 | TRBV19 | 12 | ASSPGQGSEKLF
TRBJ2-3 | TRBV15 | 13 | ATSRDRGLTDTQY